These T cell receptor beta chains were read from a single sample in a study of OX40 agonist ivuxolimab in advanced cancers. Libraries were prepared by immunoSEQ multiplex PCR; TCRdb keeps only in-frame clonotypes and omits some of them. The sample contains some 45,000 clones, around 79% of which appear only once. Here the sequenced sample was CD4+ or CD8+ T cells sorted from blood, taken in a trial of the OX40 agonist ivuxolimab. The receptors here all came from an adult with an advanced solid tumor such as melanoma, head and neck, liver or kidney cancer. Each CDR3 is given with its conserved first and last residue. The order of the fields is V gene, CDR3 protein.

v_gene: TRBV7-9
CDR3aa: CASSLGGSSGANVLTF

v_gene: TRBV19
CDR3aa: CASSILVNTEAFF

v_gene: TRBV7-8
CDR3aa: CASSFGGQVAYEQYF

v_gene: TRBV18
CDR3aa: CASSPPSGSWSGNEQFF

v_gene: TRBV9
CDR3aa: CASSRGQGTEAFF

v_gene: TRBV7-8
CDR3aa: CASSLEGFTGDSYNEQFF

v_gene: TRBV10-2
CDR3aa: CASSDPSQGLNTEAFF

v_gene: TRBV19
CDR3aa: CASSNRRGSTSYEQYF

v_gene: TRBV7-8
CDR3aa: CASSILDGVLAGQETQYF

v_gene: TRBV30
CDR3aa: CAWADRARLDYTF

v_gene: TRBV6-1
CDR3aa: CASRGTAQETQYF

v_gene: TRBV9
CDR3aa: CASSPSVSSYNEQFF

v_gene: TRBV6-6
CDR3aa: CASSYAIGNQPQHF

v_gene: TRBV5-1
CDR3aa: CASTEGLEQFF

v_gene: TRBV10-2
CDR3aa: CASRGTGVNEQYF